A selection of T cell receptor beta chains follows, all from one sample in a study of multiple sclerosis patients with progressive multifocal leukoencephalopathy. Generated by immunoSEQ multiplex PCR, the TCRdb table keeps only in-frame clones and is missing some. The table has around 30,000 clones, roughly 89% seen once. Specimen: PBMCs, collected from a patient treated with natalizumab. The origin of the receptors is a human donor with multiple sclerosis. Each CDR3 is given without its conserved first and last residue. Clone sizes are given selectively: once, few, many, or a class where the clone is expanded.

clone_size: once
v_call: TRBV6-6
j_call: TRBJ2-3
cdr3_aa: ASSRGGISTDTQY

clone_size: -
v_call: TRBV10-3
j_call: TRBJ1-2
cdr3_aa: AISEKGQGYYGYT

clone_size: once
v_call: TRBV4-1
j_call: TRBJ1-1
cdr3_aa: ASSHDIRETEAF

clone_size: -
v_call: TRBV30
j_call: TRBJ2-2
cdr3_aa: AWSGGGLAGELF

clone_size: -
v_call: TRBV7-6
j_call: TRBJ2-7
cdr3_aa: ASSLMGPSYEQY

clone_size: few
v_call: TRBV7-9
j_call: TRBJ2-7
cdr3_aa: ASSHGGNPYEQY

clone_size: -
v_call: TRBV19
j_call: TRBJ1-6
cdr3_aa: ASSPGVGPEFSILLSSYNSPLH

clone_size: -
v_call: TRBV15
j_call: -
cdr3_aa: ATSSDSSSYEQY

clone_size: -
v_call: TRBV2
j_call: TRBJ2-1
cdr3_aa: ASLTSGGYNEQF

clone_size: -
v_call: TRBV6-4
j_call: TRBJ2-3
cdr3_aa: ASSDEGGSTDTQY

clone_size: few
v_call: TRBV5-6
j_call: TRBJ2-6
cdr3_aa: ASTLTKGANVLT

clone_size: -
v_call: TRBV28
j_call: TRBJ1-5
cdr3_aa: ASSSPFTGSDQPQH

clone_size: -
v_call: TRBV9
j_call: TRBJ1-5
cdr3_aa: ASSVDEELGQPQH

clone_size: -
v_call: TRBV10-3
j_call: TRBJ1-2
cdr3_aa: AIREGQPLPTGGDGYT

clone_size: -
v_call: TRBV4-1
j_call: TRBJ2-7
cdr3_aa: ASSQVLGVSSYEQY

clone_size: -
v_call: TRBV29-1
j_call: TRBJ1-2
cdr3_aa: SVEISHTGYYGYT

clone_size: -
v_call: TRBV6-1
j_call: TRBJ1-1
cdr3_aa: ASSLDSRTEAF

clone_size: once
v_call: TRBV11-3
j_call: TRBJ1-1
cdr3_aa: ASSPRGDTEAF

clone_size: -
v_call: TRBV5-1
j_call: TRBJ2-1
cdr3_aa: ASSLDGSSYNEQF

clone_size: -
v_call: TRBV7-9
j_call: TRBJ2-5
cdr3_aa: ASSLSRGGNRETQY

clone_size: -
v_call: TRBV5-6
j_call: TRBJ1-5
cdr3_aa: ASSLGNQPQH

clone_size: -
v_call: TRBV7-2
j_call: TRBJ2-3
cdr3_aa: ASSRWWQTDTQY

clone_size: -
v_call: TRBV5-1
j_call: TRBJ2-1
cdr3_aa: ASSVSSGGSNEQF

clone_size: few
v_call: TRBV19
j_call: TRBJ2-7
cdr3_aa: ASSTSPGQSYEQY

clone_size: -
v_call: TRBV9
j_call: TRBJ2-2
cdr3_aa: ASSPGGRTGELF

clone_size: -
v_call: TRBV10-3
j_call: TRBJ2-7
cdr3_aa: AISESVSYEQY

clone_size: -
v_call: TRBV9
j_call: TRBJ2-7
cdr3_aa: ASSSHGTGIYEQY

clone_size: -
v_call: TRBV7-2
j_call: TRBJ2-2
cdr3_aa: ASSPRQGGGELF

clone_size: -
v_call: TRBV4-1
j_call: TRBJ1-1
cdr3_aa: ASSQVRTGINTEAF

clone_size: -
v_call: TRBV7-6
j_call: TRBJ1-5
cdr3_aa: ASSLDRPLNQPQH

clone_size: -
v_call: TRBV6-5
j_call: TRBJ2-3
cdr3_aa: ASSFTPGQNLNTQY

clone_size: -
v_call: TRBV4-1
j_call: TRBJ2-3
cdr3_aa: ASSPRADVTMDTQY

clone_size: -
v_call: TRBV6-6
j_call: TRBJ1-1
cdr3_aa: ASSPRGRGNTEAF

clone_size: few
v_call: TRBV7-6
j_call: TRBJ1-3
cdr3_aa: ASSLGAGMYSGNTIY

clone_size: -
v_call: TRBV5-1
j_call: TRBJ2-1
cdr3_aa: ASSPDVSYNEQF

clone_size: -
v_call: TRBV19
j_call: TRBJ2-3
cdr3_aa: ASSSPGDRGDTQY

clone_size: -
v_call: TRBV7-2
j_call: TRBJ2-7
cdr3_aa: ASSLVGNSYEQY

clone_size: -
v_call: TRBV27
j_call: TRBJ1-5
cdr3_aa: TSSLGAGNQPQH

clone_size: -
v_call: TRBV5-6
j_call: TRBJ1-5
cdr3_aa: ASSTGRDQPQH

clone_size: -
v_call: TRBV19
j_call: TRBJ2-2
cdr3_aa: ASSMDSGANTGELF

clone_size: once
v_call: TRBV29-1
j_call: TRBJ2-7
cdr3_aa: SGQLLDRPYEQY